This TCR beta chain was sequenced in a study of T cell responses to AZD1222 COVID-19 vaccine. Germline V lookup: CDR1 SGHRS, CDR2 YFSETQ. This CDR3 spans 14 amino acids. V was trimmed by 0 bases and J by 6 bases, leaving 10 bases between them. The table came from immunoSEQ multiplex PCR; TCRdb's copy has only in-frame clones and leaves some out. This table holds roughly 150,000 clones, over 80% found once. The chain is built from TRBV5-1 and TRBJ1-5; D gene uncertain. This clonotype originated in an adult who received the AZD1222 COVID-19 vaccine. The starting material was peripheral blood, obtained 28 days after the second AZD1222 dose. In nucleotides, the CDR3 is TGCGCCAGCAGCTTGGAAGGGTCTGCTCAGCCCCAGCATTTT. It translates to CASSLEGSAQPQHF.